The clone carrying this T cell receptor (beta chain) occurred many times. Its specificity is unknown. The beta constant-region primer was an equimolar mix of two oligonucleotides covering TRBC1 and TRBC2. Four rounds of PCR amplified the ligated cDNA using nested alpha and beta constant-region primers plus SP2. An oligonucleotide with the SP2 primer and a 12-nucleotide UMI was ligated to the cDNA 3' end. TCRdb used MiXCR to reprocess the UMI-ligation and nested PCR reads, holding one entry per CDR3 protein. The table has around 83,000 distinct CDR3 sequences, approximately 10% seen once. Four subsets defined by CD45RA and CD27 were sorted after CD3, CD4, CD8 and live/dead staining. The data were obtained in a study of naive and memory T cell subsets. Germline assignment: CDR1 DFQATT and CDR2 SNEGSKA (reference sequence). Trimming stripped 3 bases from V and 6 bases from J, with 18 bases between. The CDR3 has 15 residues.

Whole-study results and caveats: Naive repertoires, especially CD8, held a few larger clonotypes, possibly memory cells re-expressing CD45RA.

This clonotype was obtained from a human donor in good health. Material for sequencing was naive CD4+ T cells from blood. This sequence joins TRBV20-1 and TRBJ2-1; D is perhaps TRBD1 (6 bases). The CDR3 sequence is CSASGAQGRSNEQFF. The CDR3 region has the DNA TGCAGTGCTAGTGGCGCGCAGGGGCGGTCCAATGAGCAGTTCTTC.